The rows below give T cell receptor beta chains drawn from one sample of a study of glioma-infiltrating T cells after dendritic cell vaccination. Libraries were prepared by immunoSEQ multiplex PCR; TCRdb keeps only in-frame clonotypes and omits some of them. The sample consists of about 92,000 clones, 70% to 90% of them appearing once. Sample: blood, taken before dendritic cell vaccination. Receptors originate from a human donor with glioblastoma. Both conserved end residues are part of each CDR3. A D gene is named only where the DNA matches it firmly. Clone sizes are given selectively: once, few, many, or a class where the clone is expanded.

j_call clone_size d_call v_call cdr3_nt cdr3_aa
TRBJ2-3 few TRBD2 TRBV5-1 TGCGCCAGCAGCCCCCGAGTAGCGGGGGGGCCAGGGGATACGCAGTATTTT CASSPRVAGGPGDTQYF
TRBJ2-7 NA TRBD2 TRBV19 TGTGCCAGTAGGGGACTAGCGGGTTTCGAGCAGTACTTC CASRGLAGFEQYF
TRBJ2-5 NA TRBD2 TRBV19 TGTGCCAGTAGTACGGGGGGGGTACAAGAGACCCAGTACTTC CASSTGGVQETQYF
TRBJ2-3 NA TRBD1 TRBV29-1 TGCAGCGTTCAAGACAGGGGCGGCACAGATACGCAGTATTTT CSVQDRGGTDTQYF
TRBJ1-3 NA NA TRBV28 TGTGCCAGCAGTAGAGGAGGGGGAAACACCATATATTTT CASSRGGGNTIYF
TRBJ2-1 NA TRBD1 TRBV28 TGTGCCAGCAGTTATACAGGGGGCCTACCCTACAATGAGCAGTTCTTC CASSYTGGLPYNEQFF
TRBJ2-7 NA NA TRBV9 TGTGCCAGCAGCGTAGCCACCGGGACACCATTCTCCTACGAGCAGTACTTC CASSVATGTPFSYEQYF
TRBJ1-6 once NA TRBV23-1 TGCGCCAGCAGTCAACCTTGGGGCGCGGATAATTCACCCCTCCACTTT CASSQPWGADNSPLHF
TRBJ2-2 NA TRBD2 TRBV28 TGTGCCAGCAGAACCGGGACTAGCGAGAACACCGGGGAGCTGTTTTTT CASRTGTSENTGELFF
TRBJ2-7 NA NA TRBV5-6 TGTGCCAGCAGCTTTGGGGGGACAGTCTCCTACGAGCAGTACTTC CASSFGGTVSYEQYF
TRBJ2-5 NA TRBD1 TRBV27 TGTGCCAGCAGTTCGACAGGGGGCCGGCGAGAGACCCAGTACTTC CASSSTGGRRETQYF
TRBJ2-3 NA TRBD1 TRBV11-3 TGTGCCAGCAGCTTGGGACAGGGAGGGGTTACGCAGTATTTT CASSLGQGGVTQYF
TRBJ2-1 once TRBD2 TRBV5-1 TGCGCCAGCAGCGCCGGGACTAGCGGGAGCGGTGAGCAGTTCTTC CASSAGTSGSGEQFF
TRBJ2-7 NA TRBD2 TRBV9 TGTGCCAGCAGCGTTTCCGGGACTAGCGGGAACGAGCAGTACTTC CASSVSGTSGNEQYF
TRBJ1-1 NA NA TRBV19 TGTGCCAGCTCCTGGGGGAGGGAGAACACTGAAGCTTTCTTT CASSWGRENTEAFF
TRBJ1-2 NA TRBD1 TRBV5-4 TGTGCCAGCAGCTGGGGACAGGTTCTTGGCTACACCTTC CASSWGQVLGYTF
TRBJ1-1 NA TRBD1 TRBV5-1 TGCGCCAGCAGCGGCGGGACAGACACTGAAGCTTTCTTT CASSGGTDTEAFF
TRBJ1-5 NA TRBD1 TRBV7-9 TGTGCCAGCAGCCCACAGGGGACAGGTACGAATCAGCCCCAGCATTTT CASSPQGTGTNQPQHF